This T cell receptor (beta chain) was captured by sequencing in a study of T cells in women clearing cervical HPV infection. For this clone: From the germline J gene comes the end of the CDR3, since the read stops 3 residues before it.

The V end was cut by 7 bases, the J end by 4 bases, with 13 bases between. This CDR3 spans 13 amino acids. Germline V CDR1 and CDR2: LNHDA, SQIVND (reference sequence). Only in-frame clones appear in the TCRdb table, and some are missing; sequencing was by immunoSEQ multiplex PCR. This table holds more than 15,000 clones. The chain has TRBV19 and TRBJ2-5; D gene unclear. The clonotype was recovered from a woman between 18 and 70 years old with a cervical HPV16 infection that either progressed to CIN3+ or cleared (not recorded which). Sequencing input: blood buffy coat. The CDR3 here is CASNRHPGETQYF. The covered CDR3 bases are TGTGCCAGTAATAGACATCCCGGAGAGACC.